This is a list of T cell receptor beta chains from one sample in a study of blood T cell repertoires in COVID-19. TCRdb's table, derived via immunoSEQ multiplex PCR, lists solely in-frame clones and lacks some. In the table there are under 75,000 clones, about 86% of which are singletons. The sequenced sample was peripheral blood. These receptors were collected from a human donor in a cohort sampled during active COVID-19. The CDR3 runs from the conserved cysteine through the conserved F or W. Fields, in order: clone size, D gene, J gene, V gene, CDR3 protein, CDR3 DNA. A D gene is named only where the DNA matches it firmly. A row's size may be missing; if present it is once, few, many or a size class.

.,.,TRBJ1-2,TRBV18,CASSPPGAAANYGYTF,TGTGCCAGCTCACCACCGGGAGCAGCTGCTAACTATGGCTACACCTTC
few,TRBD1,TRBJ2-1,TRBV6-4,CASSLGGRYNEQFF,TGTGCCAGCAGCCTAGGGGGCCGATACAATGAGCAGTTCTTC
.,.,TRBJ2-3,TRBV4-1,CASSQDRIWRGTQYF,TGCGCCAGCAGCCAAGATCGGATTTGGAGGGGTACGCAGTATTTT
.,TRBD1,TRBJ1-1,TRBV30,CAWSVVEGARTEAFF,TGTGCCTGGAGTGTAGTAGAGGGGGCTCGAACTGAAGCTTTCTTT
few,TRBD2,TRBJ2-2,TRBV6-2/TRBV6-3,CASSLMGLVVRELFF,TGTGCCAGCAGTTTGATGGGACTAGTGGTCCGGGAGCTGTTTTTT
.,TRBD1,TRBJ2-7,TRBV7-9,CASSPHTGGSYEQYF,TGTGCCAGCAGTCCCCACACAGGGGGTTCCTACGAGCAGTACTTC
.,.,TRBJ2-3,TRBV7-9,CASSPWGADTQYF,TGTGCCAGCAGCCCATGGGGGGCAGATACGCAGTATTTT
.,.,TRBJ2-6,TRBV5-1,CASSASTGANVLTF,TGCGCCAGCAGCGCAAGCACCGGGGCCAACGTCCTGACTTTC
once,TRBD1,TRBJ2-3,TRBV29-1,CSVVPLSTGGDTQYF,TGCAGCGTTGTCCCCCTCTCGACAGGGGGGGATACGCAGTATTTT
.,.,TRBJ2-3,TRBV7-9,CAALEAMGTDTQYF,TGTGCCGCCCTCGAGGCGATGGGCACAGATACGCAGTATTTT
.,TRBD1,TRBJ1-1,TRBV9,CASSVVGTGGNTEAFF,TGTGCCAGCAGCGTAGTGGGGACAGGGGGCAACACTGAAGCTTTCTTT
few,TRBD1,TRBJ1-1,TRBV5-4,CASSFGQARNTEAFF,TGTGCCAGCAGCTTTGGACAGGCAAGGAACACTGAAGCTTTCTTT
.,TRBD1,TRBJ2-7,TRBV2,CATAMTGISYEQYF,TGTGCCACAGCAATGACAGGGATCTCCTACGAGCAGTACTTC
.,TRBD2,TRBJ2-2,TRBV6-5,CASSLAGGGTGELFF,TGTGCCAGCAGTCTAGCGGGGGGTGGCACCGGGGAGCTGTTTTTT
.,.,TRBJ1-2,TRBV10-3,CATGQTYGYTF,TGTGCCACCGGACAGACCTATGGCTACACCTTC
.,.,TRBJ1-2,TRBV6-5,CASSLDSGSGYTF,TGTGCCAGCAGCCTCGACAGTGGTAGTGGCTACACCTTC
.,.,TRBJ2-7,TRBV19,CASRLQSNYEQYF,TGTGCCAGTAGACTACAATCAAACTACGAGCAGTACTTC
.,TRBD2,TRBJ2-2,TRBV7-7,CASTPGAGASGELFF,TGTGCTAGCACCCCTGGGGCGGGAGCGTCCGGGGAGCTGTTTTTT
.,.,TRBJ1-2,TRBV2,CASSEVGGRNYGYTF,TGTGCCAGCAGTGAAGTTGGAGGCCGTAACTATGGCTACACCTTC
.,.,TRBJ1-4,TRBV5-1,CASSLAGTSGANEKLFF,TGCGCCAGCAGCTTGGCCGGGACCTCGGGAGCTAATGAAAAACTGTTTTTT
many,.,TRBJ1-2,TRBV4-1,CASSQDLEGLSGYTF,TGCGCCAGCAGCCAAGATCTAGAGGGTCTTAGTGGCTACACCTTC
.,TRBD2,TRBJ2-4,TRBV7-3,CASSPRGGAAKNIQYF,TGTGCCAGCAGCCCCCGGGGGGGGGCGGCCAAAAACATTCAGTACTTC
.,.,TRBJ2-3,TRBV9,CASSVGGRTDTQYF,TGTGCCAGCAGCGTAGGGGGCAGAACAGATACGCAGTATTTT
once,.,TRBJ1-1,TRBV7-8,CASSLSRATEAFF,TGTGCCAGCAGCTTAAGCAGGGCCACTGAAGCTTTCTTT
.,.,TRBJ2-3,TRBV30,CAWTPGAYTQYF,TGTGCCTGGACCCCCGGAGCTTATACGCAGTATTTT
few,TRBD2,TRBJ2-1,TRBV5-1,CASSPGLAAYNEQFF,TGCGCCAGCAGCCCCGGACTAGCGGCATACAATGAGCAGTTCTTC
.,.,TRBJ2-3,TRBV15,CATSREDSTKQYF,TGTGCCACCAGCAGAGAGGATAGCACAAAGCAGTATTTT
.,TRBD1,TRBJ1-2,TRBV5-8,CASSLDRGLYGYTF,TGTGCCAGCAGCTTGGACAGGGGGCTGTATGGCTACACCTTC
.,.,TRBJ2-5,TRBV6-5,CASSGFETQYF,TGTGCCAGCAGCGGTTTTGAGACCCAGTACTTC
.,TRBD2,TRBJ2-1,TRBV5-6,CASSFSPSGNYNEQFF,TGTGCCAGCAGCTTTTCGCCTAGCGGGAACTACAATGAGCAGTTCTTC
.,TRBD1,TRBJ2-1,TRBV3-1/TRBV3-2,CASSLGQGGGSQFF,TGTGCCAGCAGCCTAGGACAGGGTGGAGGCTCGCAGTTCTTC
.,TRBD2,TRBJ2-7,TRBV2,CATASGRAYEQYF,TGTGCCACCGCTAGCGGGAGGGCCTACGAGCAGTACTTC
medium-sized,TRBD1,TRBJ1-5,TRBV5-1,CASSLAGGYQPQHF,TGCGCCAGCAGCTTGGCAGGGGGCTACCAGCCCCAGCATTTT
.,TRBD2,TRBJ2-1,TRBV5-1,CASSTGLANEQFF,TGCGCCAGCAGCACGGGACTAGCAAATGAGCAGTTCTTC
.,TRBD2,TRBJ2-3,TRBV6-6,CASSNGGGTGTQYF,TGTGCCAGCAGTAACGGGGGGGGCACAGGTACGCAGTATTTT
.,TRBD2,TRBJ2-3,TRBV13,CASSPTSGATDTQYF,TGTGCCAGCAGCCCGACTAGCGGAGCCACAGATACGCAGTATTTT
.,.,TRBJ1-5,TRBV3-1/TRBV3-2,CASSQERTTVAQHF,TGTGCCAGCAGCCAAGAAAGGACTACAGTAGCCCAGCATTTT
.,.,TRBJ1-1,TRBV5-1,CASRRQSMNTEAFF,TGCGCCAGCAGAAGACAGTCAATGAACACTGAAGCTTTCTTT
few,TRBD2,TRBJ2-3,TRBV13,CASSYGLVADTQYF,TGTGCCAGCAGCTACGGACTAGTAGCAGATACGCAGTATTTT
.,.,TRBJ2-2,TRBV7-6,CASSSDPFLAKTANTGELFF,TGTGCCAGCAGCTCAGATCCCTTCCTAGCGAAGACCGCGAACACCGGGGAGCTGTTTTTT
.,TRBD2,TRBJ2-1,TRBV5-4,CASSLAAGGEQFF,TGTGCCAGCAGCTTGGCCGCGGGAGGAGAGCAGTTCTTC
.,TRBD1,TRBJ1-2,TRBV6-5,CASRKTGMFNYGYTF,TGTGCCAGCAGGAAGACAGGGATGTTTAACTATGGCTACACCTTC
few,.,TRBJ2-1,TRBV27,CASSLLGDEQFF,TGTGCCAGCAGTTTATTGGGCGATGAGCAGTTCTTC
.,.,TRBJ2-7,TRBV24-1,CAPPAAQTYEQYF,TGTGCCCCCCCCGCTGCACAGACCTACGAGCAGTACTTC
.,TRBD1,TRBJ2-7,TRBV24-1,CATSGTGGGEQYF,TGTGCCACTTCCGGGACAGGGGGAGGCGAGCAGTACTTC
.,TRBD2,TRBJ2-3,TRBV29-1,CSVRLAFGSTDTQYF,TGCAGCGTCCGACTAGCGTTTGGGAGCACAGATACGCAGTATTTT
once,TRBD1,TRBJ2-1,TRBV2,CASTPQGALIF,TGTGCCAGCACGCCACAGGGGGCGCTGATCTTC
.,.,TRBJ2-7,TRBV18,CASSLSGDSTYEQYF,TGTGCCAGCTCACTTTCAGGGGATTCCACCTACGAGCAGTACTTC
.,TRBD1,TRBJ1-1,TRBV7-9,CASSPSPQGGTEAFF,TGTGCCAGCAGCCCGTCCCCACAGGGGGGTACTGAAGCTTTCTTT
.,TRBD2,TRBJ2-3,TRBV10-1,CASSESRAGVRYF,TGCGCCAGCAGTGAGTCACGAGCGGGAGTTAGGTATTTT
.,.,TRBJ2-1,TRBV19,CASSMSAGSYNEQFF,TGTGCCAGTAGTATGTCCGCGGGCTCCTACAATGAGCAGTTCTTC